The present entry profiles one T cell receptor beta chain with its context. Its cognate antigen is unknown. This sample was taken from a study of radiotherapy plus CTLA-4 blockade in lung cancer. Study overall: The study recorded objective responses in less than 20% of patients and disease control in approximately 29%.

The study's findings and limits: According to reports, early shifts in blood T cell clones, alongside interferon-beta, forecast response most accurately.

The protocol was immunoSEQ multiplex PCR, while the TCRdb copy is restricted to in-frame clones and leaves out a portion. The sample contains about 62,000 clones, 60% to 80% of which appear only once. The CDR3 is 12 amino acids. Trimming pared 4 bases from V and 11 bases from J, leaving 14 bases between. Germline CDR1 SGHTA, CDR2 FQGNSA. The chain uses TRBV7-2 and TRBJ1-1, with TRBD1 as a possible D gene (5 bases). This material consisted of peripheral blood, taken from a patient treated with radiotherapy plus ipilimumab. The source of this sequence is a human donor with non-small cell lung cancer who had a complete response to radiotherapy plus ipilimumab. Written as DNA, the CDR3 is TGTGCCAGCAGCTCCTCAGGGTTGATGGCTTTCTTT. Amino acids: CASSSSGLMAFF.